A selection of T cell receptor beta chains follows, all from one sample in a study of cytomegalovirus exposure and HLA in healthy donors. The table came from immunoSEQ multiplex PCR; TCRdb's copy has only in-frame clones and leaves some out. The repertoire holds over 150,000 clones, with 80% as singletons. The sample consisted of PBMCs. Every receptor here comes from a man aged 25-40 years in good health and CMV-seronegative. The CDR3 runs from the conserved cysteine through the conserved F or W. Each record gives: J gene, V gene, CDR3 protein.

J gene: TRBJ2-7; V gene: TRBV28; CDR3 protein: CASSSPGLAGAYEQYF
J gene: TRBJ1-3; V gene: TRBV11-2; CDR3 protein: CASSLDRGSGNTIYF
J gene: .; V gene: TRBV7-6; CDR3 protein: CASSHSVEAAYEQYF
J gene: TRBJ2-3; V gene: TRBV10-1; CDR3 protein: CASIYKRGAYASTDTQYF
J gene: TRBJ1-2; V gene: TRBV30; CDR3 protein: CAGRDRIGYGYTF
J gene: TRBJ2-3; V gene: TRBV11-2; CDR3 protein: CASSLTRGAGVRDTQYF
J gene: TRBJ1-2; V gene: TRBV7-8; CDR3 protein: CASSPTPGTGGPLVYGYTF
J gene: TRBJ2-1; V gene: TRBV7-2; CDR3 protein: CASSLGQGAYQYNEQFF
J gene: TRBJ2-2; V gene: TRBV5-4; CDR3 protein: CASSLGPAGGGGELFF
J gene: TRBJ1-5; V gene: TRBV28; CDR3 protein: CASRRDRGNQPQHF
J gene: TRBJ1-4; V gene: TRBV2; CDR3 protein: CASKPGQGATNEKLFF
J gene: TRBJ2-7; V gene: TRBV5-1; CDR3 protein: CASSLAGRGYEQYF
J gene: TRBJ1-2; V gene: TRBV7-9; CDR3 protein: CASSFGDNNGYTF
J gene: TRBJ1-2; V gene: TRBV6-4; CDR3 protein: CASSDSRQGGYTF
J gene: TRBJ2-1; V gene: TRBV14; CDR3 protein: CASSLAGGWNEQFF
J gene: TRBJ1-1; V gene: TRBV19; CDR3 protein: CASSALAGSGTAFF
J gene: TRBJ1-4; V gene: TRBV29-1; CDR3 protein: CSALGGGNDEKLFF
J gene: TRBJ2-1; V gene: TRBV7-8; CDR3 protein: CASSLPRTGRLWNEQFF
J gene: TRBJ1-1; V gene: TRBV9; CDR3 protein: CASKRDRENTEAFF
J gene: TRBJ2-7; V gene: TRBV11-1; CDR3 protein: CASSPSVEWRYEQYF
J gene: TRBJ1-4; V gene: TRBV2; CDR3 protein: CASRGDINEKLFF
J gene: TRBJ1-1; V gene: TRBV5-1; CDR3 protein: CASSLEVGDTEAFF
J gene: TRBJ1-2; V gene: TRBV9; CDR3 protein: CASSGQRDRADYTF
J gene: TRBJ1-2; V gene: TRBV6-1; CDR3 protein: CASSKKGQTYGYTF
J gene: TRBJ1-6; V gene: TRBV13; CDR3 protein: CASSSLEGNSPLHF
J gene: TRBJ1-5; V gene: TRBV9; CDR3 protein: CASSPTRTGVNQPQHF
J gene: TRBJ2-1; V gene: TRBV5-6; CDR3 protein: CASSFGRNEQFF
J gene: TRBJ2-7; V gene: TRBV29-1; CDR3 protein: CSVLSAGSSYEQYF
J gene: TRBJ1-5; V gene: TRBV6-5; CDR3 protein: CASSSGQSNQPQHF
J gene: TRBJ2-5; V gene: TRBV9; CDR3 protein: CASSFQPGRGETQYF
J gene: TRBJ2-7; V gene: TRBV25-1; CDR3 protein: CASRRGSSYEQYF
J gene: TRBJ2-3; V gene: TRBV28; CDR3 protein: CASSVNRADTQYF
J gene: TRBJ1-3; V gene: TRBV6-5; CDR3 protein: CASSYRGVSGNTIYF
J gene: TRBJ1-1; V gene: TRBV7-3; CDR3 protein: CASSLSGGRNTEAFF
J gene: TRBJ1-2; V gene: TRBV11-2; CDR3 protein: CASSLGVTQGFYGYTF
J gene: TRBJ1-2; V gene: TRBV5-1; CDR3 protein: CASSLARDGYTF
J gene: TRBJ2-1; V gene: TRBV6-5; CDR3 protein: CASSYARLAGGPGQFF
J gene: TRBJ1-1; V gene: TRBV19; CDR3 protein: CASSRVNTEAFF
J gene: TRBJ1-5; V gene: TRBV2; CDR3 protein: CASSPPLAGGYSNQPQHF
J gene: TRBJ2-5; V gene: TRBV6-1; CDR3 protein: CASIWTGGKTQYF
J gene: TRBJ2-7; V gene: TRBV2; CDR3 protein: CASSGGDYEQYF
J gene: TRBJ2-2; V gene: TRBV5-1; CDR3 protein: CASSWDRGQNTGELFF
J gene: TRBJ1-6; V gene: TRBV27; CDR3 protein: CASSLRQGVWNSPLHF
J gene: TRBJ1-2; V gene: TRBV6-1; CDR3 protein: CASSEAGGLDGYTF
J gene: TRBJ1-5; V gene: TRBV5-6; CDR3 protein: CASRRQGTQPQHF
J gene: TRBJ1-1; V gene: TRBV6-6; CDR3 protein: CASSSSTGGGAFF